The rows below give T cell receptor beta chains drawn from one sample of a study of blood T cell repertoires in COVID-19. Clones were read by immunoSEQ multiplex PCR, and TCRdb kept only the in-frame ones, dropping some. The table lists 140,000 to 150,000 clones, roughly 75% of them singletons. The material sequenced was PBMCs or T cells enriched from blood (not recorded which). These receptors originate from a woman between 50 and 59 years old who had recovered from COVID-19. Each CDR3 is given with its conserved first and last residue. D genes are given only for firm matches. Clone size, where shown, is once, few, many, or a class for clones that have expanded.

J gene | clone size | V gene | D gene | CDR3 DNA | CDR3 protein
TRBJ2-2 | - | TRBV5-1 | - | TGCGCCAGCAGCCGGGGACAATTAAACACCGGGGAGCTGTTTTTT | CASSRGQLNTGELFF
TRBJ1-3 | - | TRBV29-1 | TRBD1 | TGCAGCGCCCGACAGGGGAGCTCTGGAAACACCATATATTTT | CSARQGSSGNTIYF
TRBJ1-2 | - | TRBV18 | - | TGTGCCAGCTCACCATGGGCTGTGGATGGCTACACCTTC | CASSPWAVDGYTF
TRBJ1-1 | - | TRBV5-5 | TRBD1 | TGTGCCAGCAGCTTCTCAGGGGGAGGGAACACTGAAGCTTTCTTT | CASSFSGGGNTEAFF
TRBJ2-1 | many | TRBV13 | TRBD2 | TGTGCCAGCAGCTTCCCCAGAGCGGGGGGGCCCAATGAGCAGTTCTTC | CASSFPRAGGPNEQFF
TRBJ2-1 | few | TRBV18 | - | TGTGCCAGCTCACCGGTAATTAGCCCCAATGAGCAGTTCTTC | CASSPVISPNEQFF
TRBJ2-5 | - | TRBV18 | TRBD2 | TGTGCCAGCTCACCCGGGACTAGCGGGCCCCAAGAGACCCAGTACTTC | CASSPGTSGPQETQYF
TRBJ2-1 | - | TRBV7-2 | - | TGTGCCAGCAGCTTATTAATCGCAGGGGGGTGGAATGAGCAGTTCTTC | CASSLLIAGGWNEQFF
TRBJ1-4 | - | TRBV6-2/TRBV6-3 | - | TGTGCCAGCAGTTTCGACAGAAATGAAAAACTGTTTTTT | CASSFDRNEKLFF
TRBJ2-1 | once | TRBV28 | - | TGTGCCAGCAGTTTCAGAACGCGGGGGCTCTACAATGAGCAGTTCTTC | CASSFRTRGLYNEQFF
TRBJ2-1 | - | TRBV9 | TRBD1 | TGTGCCAGCAGCCGGGACAGGGGGAAAGCCAATGAGCAGTTCTTC | CASSRDRGKANEQFF
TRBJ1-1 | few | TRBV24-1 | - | TGTGCCACCAGTGACCCGGGCCAGGGTGAGACTGAAGCTTTCTTT | CATSDPGQGETEAFF
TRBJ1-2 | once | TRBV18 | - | TGTGCCAGCTCACCACCCGGCAGGGGAGACTATGGCTACACCTTC | CASSPPGRGDYGYTF
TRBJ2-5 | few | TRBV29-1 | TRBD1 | TGCAGCGTTAAACAGGGGGAGACCCAGTACTTC | CSVKQGETQYF
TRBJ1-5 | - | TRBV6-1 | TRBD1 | TGTGCCAGCAGTGACGAGGGGGCTCATAGCAATCAGCCCCAGCATTTT | CASSDEGAHSNQPQHF
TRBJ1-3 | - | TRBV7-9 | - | TGTGCCAGCAGCACCTCCTTGGGGGGGCCCTCTGGAAACACCATATATTTT | CASSTSLGGPSGNTIYF
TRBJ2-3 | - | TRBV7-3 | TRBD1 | TGTGCCAGCAGCTTAAGTGGGACAGGGGGCCCAGATACGCAGTATTTT | CASSLSGTGGPDTQYF
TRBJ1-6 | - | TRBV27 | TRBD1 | TGTGCCAGCAGTTTAATTGGGACAGATAATTCACCCCTCCACTTT | CASSLIGTDNSPLHF
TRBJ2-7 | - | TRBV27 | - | TGTGCCAGCAGTTTATTTTCGGCGGAGGGGTACGAGCAGTACTTC | CASSLFSAEGYEQYF
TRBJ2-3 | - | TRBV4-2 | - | TGTGCCAGCAGCAACGAACTGTCCACAGATACGCAGTATTTT | CASSNELSTDTQYF
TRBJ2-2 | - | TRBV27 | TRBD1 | TGTGCCAGCCGACAGGGGTTCACCGGGGAGCTGTTTTTT | CASRQGFTGELFF
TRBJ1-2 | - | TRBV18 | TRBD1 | TGTGCCAGCTCACCGGGACAGGGGTACTATGGCTACACCTTC | CASSPGQGYYGYTF
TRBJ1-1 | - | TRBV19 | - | TGTGCCAGTAGTATTCAGCATCCGGGGAACACTGAAGCTTTCTTT | CASSIQHPGNTEAFF
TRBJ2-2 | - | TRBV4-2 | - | TGTGCCAGCAGCCAGGGCTCTAGCGCCGGGGAGCTGTTTTTT | CASSQGSSAGELFF
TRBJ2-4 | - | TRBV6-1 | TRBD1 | TGTGCCAGCAGTGAAGGACAGGGGGATACCAAAAACATTCAGTACTTC | CASSEGQGDTKNIQYF
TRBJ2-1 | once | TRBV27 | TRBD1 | TGTGCCAGCAGTCATTTGGCGGGACAGGAGTTCTTC | CASSHLAGQEFF
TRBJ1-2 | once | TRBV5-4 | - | TGTGCCAGCAGCCCGGCGACCCGGACAAACTATGGCTACACCTTC | CASSPATRTNYGYTF
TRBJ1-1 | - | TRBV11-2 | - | TGTGCCAGCAACGACAATGTCAAAACTGAAGCTTTCTTT | CASNDNVKTEAFF
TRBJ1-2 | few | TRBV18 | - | TGTGCCAGCTCACCGAGACAGATTAACTATGGCTACACCTTC | CASSPRQINYGYTF
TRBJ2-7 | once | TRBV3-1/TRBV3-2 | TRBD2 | TGTGCCAGCAGCCCAAGGGGAGGGCAGTTGATTTCCTACGAGCAGTACTTC | CASSPRGGQLISYEQYF
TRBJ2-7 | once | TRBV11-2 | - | TGTGCCAGCACCTTCCAGGGCCGAGGCTACGAGCAGTACTTC | CASTFQGRGYEQYF
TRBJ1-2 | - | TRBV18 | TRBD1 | TGTGCCAGCTCACCGGGACAGATCTATGGCTACACCTTC | CASSPGQIYGYTF
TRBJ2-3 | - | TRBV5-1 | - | TGCGCCAGCAGCTTGGGCCCGAAGTTCACACAACAAGATACGCAGTATTTT | CASSLGPKFTQQDTQYF
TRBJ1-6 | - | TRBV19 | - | TGTGCCAGTAGTACACAGACAGGCCTATGGTCACCCCTCCACTTT | CASSTQTGLWSPLHF
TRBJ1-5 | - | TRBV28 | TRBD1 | TGTGCCAGCAGTTCACAGGGGCGGCCCCAGCATTTT | CASSSQGRPQHF
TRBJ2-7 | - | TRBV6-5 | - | TGTGCCAGCAGGGTCCGGACAAGGACCTACGAGCAGTACTTC | CASRVRTRTYEQYF
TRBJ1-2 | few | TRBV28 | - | TGTGCCAGCAGCCCCGGGGGGGGAGGTGGCTATGGCTACACCTTC | CASSPGGGGGYGYTF
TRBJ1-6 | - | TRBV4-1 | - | TGCGCCAGCAGGTCAATAGGGAGGTCTGGCGAATCACCCCTCCACTTT | CASRSIGRSGESPLHF
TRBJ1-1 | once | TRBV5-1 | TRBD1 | TGCGCCAGCAGCGTACAGGGGGGGTTGAACACTGAAGCTTTCTTT | CASSVQGGLNTEAFF
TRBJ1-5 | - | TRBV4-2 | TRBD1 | TGTGCCAGCAGCCAGGAACAGGGGGGCAATCAGCCCCAGCATTTT | CASSQEQGGNQPQHF
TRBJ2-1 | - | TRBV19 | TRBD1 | TGTGCCAGTAGTATAGGACAGGGAGCGGATGAGCAGTTCTTC | CASSIGQGADEQFF
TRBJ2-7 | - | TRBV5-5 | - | TGTGCCAGCATATCTCAGGGCTACGAGCAGTACTTC | CASISQGYEQYF
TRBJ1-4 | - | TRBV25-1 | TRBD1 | TGTGCCAGCAGTGGCTACAGGGGATCTAATGAAAAACTGTTTTTT | CASSGYRGSNEKLFF
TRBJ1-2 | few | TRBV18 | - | TGTGCCAGCTCACCTCGCGAGTATGGCTACACCTTC | CASSPREYGYTF
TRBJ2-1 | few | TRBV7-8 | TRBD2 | TGTGCCAGCAGCTTAGTCAGCGGGGGGCCCGATGAGCAGTTCTTC | CASSLVSGGPDEQFF
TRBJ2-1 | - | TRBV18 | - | TGTGCCAGCTCAGGCGGGAACTACAATGAGCAGTTCTTC | CASSGGNYNEQFF
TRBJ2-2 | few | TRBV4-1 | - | TGCGCCAGCAGCCCAGGGTCCGGCACCGGGGAGCTGTTTTTT | CASSPGSGTGELFF